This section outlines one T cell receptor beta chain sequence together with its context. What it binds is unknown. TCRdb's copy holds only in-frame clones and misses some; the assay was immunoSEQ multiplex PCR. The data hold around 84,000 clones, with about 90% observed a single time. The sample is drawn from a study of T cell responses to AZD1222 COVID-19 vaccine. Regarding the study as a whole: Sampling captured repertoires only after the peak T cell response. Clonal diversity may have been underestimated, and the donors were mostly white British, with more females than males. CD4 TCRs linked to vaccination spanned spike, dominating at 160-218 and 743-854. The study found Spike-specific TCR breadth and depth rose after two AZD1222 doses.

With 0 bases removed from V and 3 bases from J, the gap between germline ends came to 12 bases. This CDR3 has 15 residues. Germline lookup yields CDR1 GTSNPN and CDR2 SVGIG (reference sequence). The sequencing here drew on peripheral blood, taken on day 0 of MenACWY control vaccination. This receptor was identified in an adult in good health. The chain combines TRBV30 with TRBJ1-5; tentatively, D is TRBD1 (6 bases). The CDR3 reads CAWSVPGEVNQPQHF. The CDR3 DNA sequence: TGTGCCTGGAGTGTACCAGGGGAAGTCAATCAGCCCCAGCATTTT.